A selection of T cell receptor beta chains follows, all from one sample in a study of cytomegalovirus exposure and HLA in healthy donors. TCRdb keeps only in-frame clones here, not all; method: immunoSEQ multiplex PCR. The table lists about 130,000 clones. Sequenced sample: PBMCs. The source of these receptors is an older woman in good health and CMV-seronegative. CDR3s include the opening cysteine and the closing phenylalanine or tryptophan. A D gene is named only where the DNA matches it firmly. Some rows have no size entry. The others give once, few or many, or a class for an expanded clone.

>TRBJ1-3|TRBV19|-|medium-sized
TGTGCCAGTAGTTCGGGGGGATCGGCGGCCATATATTTT
CASSSGGSAAIYF
>TRBJ1-6|TRBV7-9|-|-
TGTGCCAGCAGCTTCAACACGAATTCACCCCTCCACTTT
CASSFNTNSPLHF
>TRBJ2-1|TRBV5-1|-|-
TGCGCCAGCAGCTCCTACGCCCCCCTCTACAATGAGCAGTTCTTC
CASSSYAPLYNEQFF
>TRBJ1-1|TRBV19|-|-
TGTGCCAGTAGTATACAGGGGATTGGTGACACTGAAGCTTTCTTT
CASSIQGIGDTEAFF
>TRBJ1-1|TRBV15|-|-
TGTGCCACCAGCAGAGATCCCCCCGCGACTGAAGCTTTCTTT
CATSRDPPATEAFF
>TRBJ2-7|TRBV11-2|TRBD1|-
TGTGCCAGCAGCGCCAACAGGGGCTCCTACGAGCAGTACTTC
CASSANRGSYEQYF
>TRBJ2-2|TRBV27|-|-
TGTGCCAGCAGGCTGATACAGAACACCGGGGAGCTGTTTTTT
CASRLIQNTGELFF
>TRBJ1-1|TRBV7-6|-|-
TGTGCCAGCAGCTTCCAAAAAAACACTGAAGCTTTCTTT
CASSFQKNTEAFF
>TRBJ2-3|TRBV18|-|-
TGTGCCAGCTCACCGGTAGGGGTGGGGACAGATACGCAGTATTTT
CASSPVGVGTDTQYF
>TRBJ2-5|TRBV6-1|TRBD1|-
TGTGCCAGCATTCGACAGGGCCTGCTCGGGGAGACCCAGTACTTC
CASIRQGLLGETQYF
>TRBJ1-5|TRBV2|-|-
TGTGCCAGCAGTGAATCGGACATGCAGCATTTT
CASSESDMQHF
>TRBJ1-1|TRBV2|-|-
TGTGCCAGCGCCAGGGAGGGATCACATTTGATGAACACTGAAGCTTTCTTT
CASAREGSHLMNTEAFF
>TRBJ1-2|TRBV2|-|-
TGTGCCAGCAGTGTCGGGGGGTCTAACTATGGCTACACCTTC
CASSVGGSNYGYTF
>TRBJ2-4|TRBV5-1|-|-
TGCGCCAGCAGCTTGGGCTTGACAGACTTAAAAAACATTCAGTACTTC
CASSLGLTDLKNIQYF
>TRBJ1-6|TRBV2|TRBD1|-
TGTGCCAGCAGTACTCGACAGGGGGGGATATCACCCCTCCACTTT
CASSTRQGGISPLHF
>TRBJ2-2|TRBV28|-|-
TGTGCCAGCAGGATCAGTGGCACCGGGGAGCTGTTTTTT
CASRISGTGELFF
>TRBJ1-4|TRBV19|TRBD1|-
TGTGCCAGTAGGATACAGGGGGAAGTTGAAAAACTGTTTTTT
CASRIQGEVEKLFF
>TRBJ1-4|TRBV10-1|TRBD1|-
TGCGCCAGCCGAGAACAGGGGAGTGTGTATAGTGAAAAACTGTTTTTT
CASREQGSVYSEKLFF
>TRBJ1-1|TRBV28|-|-
TGTGCCAGCAGTTTATCGGATATGTCGGATGGGCTTCGGAACACTGAAGCTTTCTTT
CASSLSDMSDGLRNTEAFF
>TRBJ2-7|TRBV5-6|TRBD1|-
TGTGCCAGCAGCTTGTTCGGGACAGGGGGCTACGAGCAGTACTTC
CASSLFGTGGYEQYF
>TRBJ1-1|TRBV11-2|TRBD1|-
TGTGCCAGCAGCTATACCACAGGGGCTGAAGCTTTCTTT
CASSYTTGAEAFF
>TRBJ1-2|TRBV2|-|-
TGTGCCAGCAGTCTCCAGGGAATCTATGGCTACACCTTC
CASSLQGIYGYTF
>TRBJ2-2|TRBV10-2|-|-
TGCGCCACCCGGGACACCGACACCGGGGAGCTGTTTTTT
CATRDTDTGELFF
>TRBJ2-3|TRBV4-2|TRBD2|-
TGTGCCAGCAGCCAAGGGACTAGCGGGGGCCGCACAGATACGCAGTATTTT
CASSQGTSGGRTDTQYF
>TRBJ1-5|TRBV5-6|-|-
TGTGCCAGCAGCTCCGACAGGTCGAGACAGCCCCAGCATTTT
CASSSDRSRQPQHF
>TRBJ2-1|TRBV5-1|-|-
TGCGCCAGCAGGGTGCGACAGACCTCCTACAATGAGCAGTTCTTC
CASRVRQTSYNEQFF
>TRBJ2-1|TRBV9|TRBD2|-
TGTGCCAGCAGCGTAGAAGGGACTAACCCCTACAATGAGCAGTTCTTC
CASSVEGTNPYNEQFF
>TRBJ1-6|TRBV6-5|-|-
TGTGCCAGCAGACTACCCGGGGGTAATTCACCCCTCCACTTT
CASRLPGGNSPLHF
>TRBJ1-3|TRBV4-1|-|-
TGCGCCAGCAGCCAAGATATCCGGGGGATCTCTGGAAACACCATATATTTT
CASSQDIRGISGNTIYF
>TRBJ2-2|TRBV9|TRBD1|-
TGTGCCAGCAGCGTTCTGGACAGGGGGCTATTGGACACCGGGGAGCTGTTTTTT
CASSVLDRGLLDTGELFF
>TRBJ1-1|TRBV28|-|-
TGTGCCAGCAGGCCCATGGCATCGGGTACTGAAGCTTTCTTT
CASRPMASGTEAFF
>TRBJ2-5|TRBV11-2|-|-
TGTGCCAGCAGCTTTTTGGGGGCAGGGCAAGAGACCCAGTACTTC
CASSFLGAGQETQYF
>TRBJ1-6|TRBV6-1|-|-
TGTGCCAGCAGTGAATTGGTCGGCAGTACCCGAGGTATTACACCCCTCCACTTT
CASSELVGSTRGITPLHF
>TRBJ1-1|TRBV28|-|-
TGTGCCAGCAGCCAAACCCCCCAGGGCGAAGCTTTCTTT
CASSQTPQGEAFF
>TRBJ2-7|TRBV7-9|-|-
TGTGCCAGCAGCTTAGGACTAGGGTCCTACGAGCAGTACTTC
CASSLGLGSYEQYF
>TRBJ1-5|TRBV28|TRBD1|-
TGTGCCAGCAGTTTTTTTTACAGGGGGCGTTTTCAGCCCCAGCATTTT
CASSFFYRGRFQPQHF
>TRBJ1-1|TRBV12-5|TRBD1|-
TGTGCTAGTGGTTTGGCGGGACAGGGGGCTCGGGCTTTCTTT
CASGLAGQGARAFF
>TRBJ2-2|TRBV5-1|-|-
TGCGCCAGCAGCTTTAACTGGGAGCTGTTTTTT
CASSFNWELFF
>TRBJ2-2|TRBV7-9|-|-
TGTGCCAGCAGCCCCCAGGGCGTCGAAAACACCGGGGAGCTGTTTTTT
CASSPQGVENTGELFF
>TRBJ1-2|TRBV6-4|-|-
TGTGCCAGCAGTGCCCTATTCGGACAGAACTATGGCTACACCTTC
CASSALFGQNYGYTF
>TRBJ2-7|TRBV5-1|-|-
TGCGCCAGCAGCTTGGGGGCGGGGAGCTCCTACGAGCAGTACTTC
CASSLGAGSSYEQYF
>TRBJ2-7|TRBV5-6|-|-
TGTGCCAGCAGCTTCGGGGGTAGCTACGAGCAGTACTTC
CASSFGGSYEQYF
>TRBJ1-1|TRBV19|-|-
TGTGCCAGTAAGGTGGGGACTATGAACACTGAAGCTTTCTTT
CASKVGTMNTEAFF
>TRBJ2-5|TRBV19|TRBD1|-
TGTGCCAGTAGTTTTGGACAGGAATTCGGGGAGACCCAGTACTTC
CASSFGQEFGETQYF
>TRBJ1-3|TRBV19|-|-
TGTGCCAGTAGTTCGACAGCATACTCTGGAAACACCATATATTTT
CASSSTAYSGNTIYF
>TRBJ2-2|TRBV5-1|-|-
TGCGCCAGCAGCTCAGAGAACACCGGGGAGCTGTTTTTT
CASSSENTGELFF
>TRBJ2-3|TRBV5-6|TRBD2|-
TGTGCCAGCAGCCTAGCGGGAGGCCTCACAGATACGCAGTATTTT
CASSLAGGLTDTQYF
>TRBJ1-1|TRBV18|-|-
TGTGCCAGCTCCACCGGGACAAGCATGAACACTGAAGCTTTCTTT
CASSTGTSMNTEAFF
>TRBJ2-1|TRBV5-1|TRBD2|-
TGCGCCAGCAGCTTGCTAGGCGGGAGCTCCTACAATGAGCAGTTCTTC
CASSLLGGSSYNEQFF
>TRBJ1-5|TRBV19|-|-
TGTGCCAGTAGTCCTGGGATAGTCGACAGAACGCTTAGCAATCAGCCCCAGCATTTT
CASSPGIVDRTLSNQPQHF
>TRBJ1-4|TRBV6-6|TRBD1|-
TGTGCCAGCAGTTCGCGGACAGGGGGGTCTAATGAAAAACTGTTTTTT
CASSSRTGGSNEKLFF
>TRBJ1-5|TRBV2|-|-
TGTGCCAGCAGTGTGCGGGGGAACAATCAGCCCCAGCATTTT
CASSVRGNNQPQHF
>TRBJ2-7|TRBV7-9|-|-
TGTGCCAGCAGCTTACGAAGCGGAGCTATCTACGAGCAGTACTTC
CASSLRSGAIYEQYF